The clone carrying this T cell receptor beta chain was observed a handful of times. The antigen remains undetermined. CD45RA-negative memory and CD45RA+ naive subsets were split from the CD4+ cells. This sample was taken from a study of shared clonotypes between healthy human individuals. Whole-study results and caveats: Naive CD4 clonotypes were shared across a few donors at about 5.3%.

The CDR3 totals 17 residues. Trimming removed 1 base from V and 3 bases from J, with 14 bases in between. Germline lookup yields CDR1 SGHRS and CDR2 YFSETQ. Sorted-subset replicate PCR reactions contained roughly 200 ng DNA, corresponding to tens of thousands of T cell genomes. Only in-frame clones appear in the TCRdb table, and some are missing; sequencing was by immunoSEQ multiplex PCR. This repertoire shows some 1 million clones, roughly 80% found once; its top ten account for about 1.4%. The sequence was collected from a man younger than 35 in good health. The chain joins TRBV5-1 to TRBJ2-6; TRBD1 is a possible D gene (5 bases). Sequenced: memory CD4+ T cells sorted from blood. Subset of the sample: CD45RA-negative fraction. The CDR3 sequence is CASSLNSGQGGANVLTF. In nucleotides, the CDR3 is TGCGCCAGCAGCTTGAACTCAGGGCAGGGTGGGGCCAACGTCCTGACTTTC.